This entry is about one TCR beta chain. Antigen specificity is unknown. These data come from a study of T cell repertoires in cytomegalovirus infection. Overall study: The authors used CMV epitopes that were HLA-C-restricted (recently identified) and HLA-B-restricted (well studied). It was the public TCR beta signatures that indicated both CMV infection and matching HLA type.

This CDR3 is 18 amino acids long. Germline V lookup: CDR1 LGHNT, CDR2 FRNRAP. Trimming cost V 0 bases and J 5 bases, with 20 bases left between them. Regarding the study as a whole: Clonotype analysis showed dominance of the ex vivo response by HLA-C-restricted CMV-specific TCR beta clonotypes. The study identified carriers of CMV plus the relevant HLA from cumulative public TCR beta family frequency.

MiXCR, run by TCRdb on the reads, gives a single entry per CDR3 protein. The data contain about 770,000 distinct CDR3 sequences, 25% to 35% of them singletons. The chain has TRBV12-5 and TRBJ2-1; D unclear. The sequenced sample was cultured CD8+ T cells from PBMCs, obtained from culture after CMV antigen stimulation. The TCR originated in a human donor in good health (CMV status not recorded). Some clones in this sample may be carry-over from other donors' samples. CDR3 sequence (DNA): TGTGCTAGTGGTTTGGTACTACGGTCTACGGGCCCCAACAATGAGCAGTTCTTC. Its translation: CASGLVLRSTGPNNEQFF.